This section outlines one T cell receptor (beta chain) sequence together with its context. Its target is unknown. Profiling relied on immunoSEQ multiplex PCR, and the TCRdb table lists in-frame clones only, not all of them. The profile covers roughly 79,000 clones, with approximately 84% appearing a single time and approximately 0.51% taken by the ten largest. The data were obtained in a study of OX40 agonist ivuxolimab in advanced cancers. Across the whole study: Earlier treatment with anti-PD-1, anti-PD-L1 or anti-CTLA-4 was permitted, and about 40% had received some.

Study-wide findings and caveats: Specificity for antigen went undetermined in the expanded peripheral T cells. At 0.1 to 3.0 mg/kg and by week 6, clonal expansion occurred in CD4+ and CD8+ blood T cells.

The material sequenced was CD4+ or CD8+ T cells sorted from blood, taken in a trial of the OX40 agonist ivuxolimab. The TCR sequence derives from an adult with an advanced solid tumor such as melanoma, head and neck, liver or kidney cancer.

The CDR3 sequence is CASSGTGGASYTGELFF. The DNA for the CDR3 is TGTGCCAGCAGTGGGACAGGGGGCGCGTCCTACACCGGGGAGCTGTTTTTT. This chain joins TRBV6-1 and TRBJ2-2, with 11 bases that match TRBD1. The CDR3 runs 17 residues. J was trimmed by 3 bases and V by 4 bases; bases with no gene match: 7. Germline V gene sequence: CDR1 MNHNS, CDR2 SASEGT.